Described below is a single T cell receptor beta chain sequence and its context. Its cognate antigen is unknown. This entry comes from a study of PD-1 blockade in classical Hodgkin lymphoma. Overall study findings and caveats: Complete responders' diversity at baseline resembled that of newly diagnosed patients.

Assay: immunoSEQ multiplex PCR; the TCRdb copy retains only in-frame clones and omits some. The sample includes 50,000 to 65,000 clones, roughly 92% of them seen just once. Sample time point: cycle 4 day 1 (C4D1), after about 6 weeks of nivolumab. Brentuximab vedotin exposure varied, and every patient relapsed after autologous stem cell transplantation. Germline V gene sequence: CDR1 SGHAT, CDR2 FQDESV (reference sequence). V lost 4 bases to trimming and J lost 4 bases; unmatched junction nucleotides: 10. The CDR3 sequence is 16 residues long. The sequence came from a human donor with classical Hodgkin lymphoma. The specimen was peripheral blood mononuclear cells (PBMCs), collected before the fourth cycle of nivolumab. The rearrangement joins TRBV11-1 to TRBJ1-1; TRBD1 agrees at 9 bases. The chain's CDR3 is CASSWTPGQGSTEAFF. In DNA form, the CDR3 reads TGTGCCAGCAGCTGGACTCCGGGACAGGGCAGCACTGAAGCTTTCTTT. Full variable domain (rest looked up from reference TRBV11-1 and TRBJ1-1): EAEVAQSPRYKITEKSQAVAFWCDPISGHATLYWYRQILGQGPELLVQFQDESVVDDSQLPKDRFSAERLKGVDSTLKIQPAELGDSAMYLCASSWTPGQGSTEAFFGQGTRLTVV.